This T cell receptor beta chain was sequenced in a study of T cells in tuberculosis. At the level of the study: CD1B tetramers identified T cells specific for mycobacterial lipid GMM. IGRA-negative adolescents, IGRA-positive adolescents with latent tuberculosis and adults with active tuberculosis formed this South African cohort.

Unmatched junction bases numbered 6, after V lost 4 bases and J lost 8 bases. The CDR3 is 14 residues long. Germline assignment: CDR1 SGHRS and CDR2 YFSETQ. Tuberculin skin test and IGRA determined adolescents' latent tuberculosis status at entry. On average around 100,000 T cells per donor were immunosequenced. Libraries were prepared by immunoSEQ multiplex PCR; TCRdb keeps only in-frame clonotypes and omits some of them. The sample lists about 23,000 clones, around 97% occurring once. The V gene is TRBV5-1, the J gene TRBJ1-2; 12 bases fit TRBD1. Sequenced sample: PBMCs. The receptor's source is a donor aged 10 to 29 with latent tuberculosis or without tuberculosis infection. CDR3 loop: CASSRDRGREGYTF. For the CDR3, the DNA is TGCGCCAGCAGCCGGGACAGGGGGCGCGAAGGCTACACCTTC.